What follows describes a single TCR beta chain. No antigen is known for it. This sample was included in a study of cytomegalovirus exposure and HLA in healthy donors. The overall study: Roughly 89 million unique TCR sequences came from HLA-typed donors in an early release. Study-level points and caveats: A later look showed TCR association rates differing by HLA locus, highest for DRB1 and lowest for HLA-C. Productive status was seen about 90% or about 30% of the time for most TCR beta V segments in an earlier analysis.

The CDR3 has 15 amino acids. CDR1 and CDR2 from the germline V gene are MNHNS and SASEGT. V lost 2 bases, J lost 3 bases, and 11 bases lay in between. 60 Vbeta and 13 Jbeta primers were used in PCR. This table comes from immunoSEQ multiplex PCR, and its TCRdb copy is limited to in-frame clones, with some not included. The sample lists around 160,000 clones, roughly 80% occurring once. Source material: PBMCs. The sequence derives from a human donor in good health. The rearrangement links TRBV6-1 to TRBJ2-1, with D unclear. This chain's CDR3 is CASSETYSFYNEQFF. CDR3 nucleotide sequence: TGTGCCAGCAGTGAAACCTACAGTTTCTACAATGAGCAGTTCTTC.